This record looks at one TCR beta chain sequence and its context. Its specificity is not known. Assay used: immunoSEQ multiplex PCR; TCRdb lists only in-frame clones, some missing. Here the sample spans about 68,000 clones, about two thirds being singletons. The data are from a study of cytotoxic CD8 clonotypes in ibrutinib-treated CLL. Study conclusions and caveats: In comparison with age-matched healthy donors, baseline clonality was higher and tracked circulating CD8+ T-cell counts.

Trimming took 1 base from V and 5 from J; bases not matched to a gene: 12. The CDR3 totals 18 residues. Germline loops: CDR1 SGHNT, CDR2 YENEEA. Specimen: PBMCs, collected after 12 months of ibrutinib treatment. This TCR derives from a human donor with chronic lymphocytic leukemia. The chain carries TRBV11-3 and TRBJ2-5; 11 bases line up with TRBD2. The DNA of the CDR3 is TGTGCCAGCAGCTTAGGAAGCCTAGCGGGGGGCCCCTCGGAGACCCAGTACTTC. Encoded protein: CASSLGSLAGGPSETQYF.